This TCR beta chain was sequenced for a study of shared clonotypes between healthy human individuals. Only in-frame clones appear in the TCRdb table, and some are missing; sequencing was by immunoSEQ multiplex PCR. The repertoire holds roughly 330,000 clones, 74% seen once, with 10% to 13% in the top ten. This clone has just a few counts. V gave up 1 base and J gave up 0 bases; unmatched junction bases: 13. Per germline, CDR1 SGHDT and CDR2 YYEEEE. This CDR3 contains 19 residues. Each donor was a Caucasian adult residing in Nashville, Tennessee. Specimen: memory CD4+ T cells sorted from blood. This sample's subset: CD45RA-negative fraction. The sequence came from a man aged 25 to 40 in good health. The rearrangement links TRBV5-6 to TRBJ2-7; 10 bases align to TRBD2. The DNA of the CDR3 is TGTGCCAGCAGCTTGTACAGGGAAAGACTAGCGGGCGTCTCCTACGAGCAGTACTTC. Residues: CASSLYRERLAGVSYEQYF.